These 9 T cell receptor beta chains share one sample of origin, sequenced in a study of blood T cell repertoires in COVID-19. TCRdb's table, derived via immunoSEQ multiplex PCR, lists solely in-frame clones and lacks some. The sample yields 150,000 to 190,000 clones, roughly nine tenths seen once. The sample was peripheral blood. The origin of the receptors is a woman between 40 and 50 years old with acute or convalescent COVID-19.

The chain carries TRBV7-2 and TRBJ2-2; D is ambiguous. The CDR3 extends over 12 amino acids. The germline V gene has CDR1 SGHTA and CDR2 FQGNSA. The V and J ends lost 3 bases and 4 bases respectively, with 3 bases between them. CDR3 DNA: TGTGCCAGCAGCTTCCTCACCGGGGAGCTGTTTTTT. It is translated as CASSFLTGELFF.

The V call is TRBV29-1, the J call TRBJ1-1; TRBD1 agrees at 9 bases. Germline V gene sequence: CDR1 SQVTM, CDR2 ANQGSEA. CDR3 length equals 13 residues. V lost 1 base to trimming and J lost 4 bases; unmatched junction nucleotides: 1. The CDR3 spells CSVEGTGATEAFF. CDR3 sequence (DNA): TGCAGCGTTGAAGGGACAGGGGCCACTGAAGCTTTCTTT.

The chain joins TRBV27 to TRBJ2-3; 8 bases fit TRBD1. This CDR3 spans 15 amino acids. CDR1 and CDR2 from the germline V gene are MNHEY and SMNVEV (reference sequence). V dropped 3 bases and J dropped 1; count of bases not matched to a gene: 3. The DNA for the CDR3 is TGTGCCAGCAGTTTTGACAGGGGCGGCACAGATACGCAGTATTTT. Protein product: CASSFDRGGTDTQYF.

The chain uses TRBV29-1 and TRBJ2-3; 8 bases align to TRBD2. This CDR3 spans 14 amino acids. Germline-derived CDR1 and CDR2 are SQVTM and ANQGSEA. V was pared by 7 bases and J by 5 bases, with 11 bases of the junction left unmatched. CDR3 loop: CSAREGPQGDTQYF. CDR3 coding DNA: TGCAGCGCCCGGGAGGGGCCTCAGGGAGATACGCAGTATTTT.

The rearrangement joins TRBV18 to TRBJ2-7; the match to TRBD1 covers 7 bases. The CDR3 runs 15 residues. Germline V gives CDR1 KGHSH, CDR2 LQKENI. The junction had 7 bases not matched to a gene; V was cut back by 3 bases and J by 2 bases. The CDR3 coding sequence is TGTGCCAGCTCACCGGCGACAGGGCGACCCTACGAGCAGTACTTC. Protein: CASSPATGRPYEQYF.

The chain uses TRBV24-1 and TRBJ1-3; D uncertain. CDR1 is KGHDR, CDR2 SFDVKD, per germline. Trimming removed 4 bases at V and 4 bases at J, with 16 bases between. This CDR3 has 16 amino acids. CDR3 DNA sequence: TGTGCCACCAGTGAAGGTCAGACTTCGTCGGGAAACACCATATATTTT. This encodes CATSEGQTSSGNTIYF.

The CDR3 is CAWSLQATNEKLFF. The CDR3 DNA reads TGTGCCTGGAGTCTACAGGCAACTAATGAAAAACTGTTTTTT. The chain employs TRBV30 and TRBJ1-4, with a tentative D call TRBD1 (5 bases). V shed 2 bases and J shed 0 bases, with 7 bases lying between them. From germline, CDR1 is GTSNPN and CDR2 SVGIG (reference sequence). The CDR3 is 14 residues long.

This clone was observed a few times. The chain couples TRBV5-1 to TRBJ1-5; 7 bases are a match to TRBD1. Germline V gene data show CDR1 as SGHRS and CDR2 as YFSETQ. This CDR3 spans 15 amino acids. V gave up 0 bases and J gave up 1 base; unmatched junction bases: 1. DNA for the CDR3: TGCGCCAGCAGCTTGGGGGGACAGAGCAATCAGCCCCAGCATTTT. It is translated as CASSLGGQSNQPQHF.

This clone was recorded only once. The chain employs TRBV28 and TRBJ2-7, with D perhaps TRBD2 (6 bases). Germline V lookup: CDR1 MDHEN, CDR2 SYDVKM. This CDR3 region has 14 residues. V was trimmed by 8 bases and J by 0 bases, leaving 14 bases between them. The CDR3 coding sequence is TGTGCCAGCTGGGGGACTGGGAGCTCCTACGAGCAGTACTTC. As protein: CASWGTGSSYEQYF.